This T cell receptor (beta chain) derives from a study of T cells after yellow fever vaccination. Study-wide points: Reappearance after the booster was seen for most primary-vaccination clones, at 96% CD4 and 75% to 90% CD8. Weaker overall was a secondary response that nonetheless peaked faster, on day 5 versus 15.

This clonotype was found many times. Its antigen is currently unknown. In making TCR cDNA, 5'RACE template switching added a universal primer site and UMIs to it. TCRdb re-called the 5' RACE reads with MiXCR, one entry per CDR3 protein. This sample has under 400,000 distinct CDR3 sequences; about 9.9% occur once, and the top ten carry less than 20%. Sample: PBMCs, taken on the day of the first yellow fever vaccination. The receptor was isolated from a man in his late teens or twenties who received the YFV17D yellow fever vaccine.

The CDR3: CASSLSYGDTQYF. In DNA form, the CDR3 reads TGTGCCAGCAGCTTATCGTACGGGGATACGCAGTATTTT. The chain is built from TRBV7-2 and TRBJ2-3, with D hard to call. There are 13 residues in the CDR3. Trimming shortened V by 2 bases and J by 6 bases, and 9 bases separated the two germline ends. Germline V gene sequence: CDR1 SGHTA, CDR2 FQGNSA.